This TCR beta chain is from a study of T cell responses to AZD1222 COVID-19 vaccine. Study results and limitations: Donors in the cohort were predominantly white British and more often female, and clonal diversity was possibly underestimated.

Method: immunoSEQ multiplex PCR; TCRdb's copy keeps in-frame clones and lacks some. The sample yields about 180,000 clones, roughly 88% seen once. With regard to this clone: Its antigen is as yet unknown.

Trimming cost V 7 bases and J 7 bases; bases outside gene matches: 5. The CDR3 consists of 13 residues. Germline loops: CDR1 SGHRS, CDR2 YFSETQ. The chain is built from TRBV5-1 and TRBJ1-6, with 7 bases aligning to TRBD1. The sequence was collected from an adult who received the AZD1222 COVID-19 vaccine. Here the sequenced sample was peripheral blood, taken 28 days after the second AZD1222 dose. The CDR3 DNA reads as TGCGCCAGCGCCGGGACAGAGAATTCACCCCTCCACTTT. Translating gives CASAGTENSPLHF.